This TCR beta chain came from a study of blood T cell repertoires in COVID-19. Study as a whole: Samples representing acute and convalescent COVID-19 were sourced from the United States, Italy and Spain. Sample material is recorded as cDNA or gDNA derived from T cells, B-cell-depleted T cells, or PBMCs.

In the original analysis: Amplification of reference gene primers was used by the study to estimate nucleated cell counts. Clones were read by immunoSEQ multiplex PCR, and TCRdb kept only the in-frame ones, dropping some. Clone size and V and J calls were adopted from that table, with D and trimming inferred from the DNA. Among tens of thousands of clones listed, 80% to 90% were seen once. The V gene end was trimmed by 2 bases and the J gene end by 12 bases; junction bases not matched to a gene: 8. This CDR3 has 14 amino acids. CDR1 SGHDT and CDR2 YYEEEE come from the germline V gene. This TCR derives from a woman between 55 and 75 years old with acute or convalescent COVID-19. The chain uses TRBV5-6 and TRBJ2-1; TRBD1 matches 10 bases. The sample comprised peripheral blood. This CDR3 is CASSFGGRDRGQFF. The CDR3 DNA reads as TGTGCCAGCAGCTTTGGGGGCCGGGACAGGGGGCAGTTCTTC.